The 27 T cell receptor beta chains presented below share a single source sample, sequenced in a study of T cells in Graves' hyperthyroidism and ophthalmopathy. There were TCR beta CDR3 regions amplified from RNA transcripts. RT-PCR in the first round (using the HTBI primer set) targeted the TCR CDR3. MiXCR, run by TCRdb on the multiplex PCR reads, gives a single entry per CDR3 protein. This table holds 370,000 or so distinct CDR3 sequences, 13% found once. Sequenced: blood. The receptors come from a man between 25 and 39 years old with Graves' hyperthyroidism that later progressed to Graves' ophthalmopathy.

V gene TRBV5-1 combines with J gene TRBJ1-2; D is unclear. V gave up 3 bases and J gave up 7 bases, with 10 bases separating them. Looked up from germline, CDR1 is SGHRS and CDR2 is YFSETQ. This CDR3 contains 12 residues. The CDR3: CASSYDSLGYTF. CDR3 nucleotides: TGCGCCAGCAGCTACGATTCCCTTGGCTACACCTTC.

This clonotype was found a few times. The rearrangement links TRBV28 to TRBJ1-5; D remains ambiguous. Trimming took 6 bases from V and 7 from J, leaving 13 bases between them. CDR1 and CDR2 (germline): MDHEN, SYDVKM. CDR3 length equals 13 residues. CDR3 nucleotides: TGTGCCAGCAGCCTGATCCCTGGGCAGCCCCAGCATTTT. Translation gives CASSLIPGQPQHF.

The rearrangement links TRBV12-3 or TRBV12-4 to TRBJ2-6; the match to TRBD1 covers 9 bases. CDR3 length: 17 residues. Trimming removed 7 bases from V and 0 bases from J; junction bases left unmatched: 7. The CDR3 here is CASNNRGPYSGANVLTF. The CDR3 DNA follows: TGTGCCAGCAATAACAGGGGGCCCTACTCTGGGGCCAACGTCCTGACTTTC.

This clonotype was observed at least ten times. The V gene is TRBV11-2, the J gene TRBJ2-1, with D unresolved. The CDR3 runs 13 residues. Germline loops: CDR1 SGHAT, CDR2 FQNNGV. Trimming took 0 bases from V and 6 from J, leaving 6 bases between them. DNA for the CDR3: TGTGCCAGCAGCTTAGAAGCGTTCAATGAGCAGTTCTTC. Protein sequence: CASSLEAFNEQFF.

This clonotype was detected ten times or more. The CDR3 nucleotides are TGTGCCAGCAGCCAAGGCCGGGGGACAGATACGCAGTATTTT. Protein product: CASSQGRGTDTQYF. This chain links TRBV3-1 with TRBJ2-3, with a tentative D call TRBD2 (6 bases). The CDR3 has 14 residues. Per germline, CDR1 LGHDT and CDR2 YNNKEL (reference sequence). Trimming shortened V by 1 base and J by 3 bases, and 8 bases separated the two germline ends.

In this sample, this clonotype turned up many times. This sequence joins TRBV6-1 and TRBJ1-6; D gene ambiguous. This CDR3 has 15 residues. In germline, CDR1 is MNHNS, CDR2 SASEGT. Trimming removed 4 bases from V and 4 bases from J, with 11 bases in between. As DNA, the CDR3 is TGTGCCAGCAGTGGGTCTGGATCTTATAATTCACCCCTCCACTTT. Amino acids: CASSGSGSYNSPLHF.

In its sample, this clonotype was seen many times. The chain links TRBV18 to TRBJ1-1, with 9 bases that match TRBD1. V trimming: 6 bases; J trimming: 3 bases; junction bases outside the gene matches: 11. Germline values: CDR1 KGHSH, CDR2 LQKENI. CDR3 length: 16 residues. For the CDR3, the DNA is TGTGCCAGCTCCCCCGGGACAGGGAGGGGAGACACTGAAGCTTTCTTT. Amino acid sequence: CASSPGTGRGDTEAFF. Drawing the rest from reference TRBV18 and TRBJ1-1, the complete variable domain is NAGVMQNPRHLVRRRGQEARLRCSPMKGHSHVYWYRQLPEEGLKFMVYLQKENIIDESGMPKERFSAEFPKEGPSILRIQQVVRGDSAAYFCASSPGTGRGDTEAFFGQGTRLTVV.

This clonotype has a count of ten or more. The rearrangement joins TRBV5-6 to TRBJ2-7; 7 bases are shared with TRBD1. J gave up 2 bases and V 4 bases, and 3 bases lay outside the gene matches. CDR1 and CDR2 (germline): SGHDT, YYEEEE. The length of the CDR3 is 13 residues. In DNA, the CDR3 is TGTGCCAGCAGCCCCGGGACAGCCTACGAGCAGTACTTC. Translated: CASSPGTAYEQYF. Full variable domain (rest looked up from reference TRBV5-6 and TRBJ2-7): DAGVTQSPTHLIKTRGQQVTLRCSPKSGHDTVSWYQQALGQGPQFIFQYYEEEERQRGNFPDRFSGHQFPNYSSELNVNALLLGDSALYLCASSPGTAYEQYFGPGTRLTVT.

This clonotype was seen repeatedly, ten times or more. The V and J genes are TRBV5-6 and TRBJ1-1; 9 bases align to TRBD1. This CDR3 region has 15 residues. V trimming: 2 bases; J trimming: 1 base; junction bases outside the gene matches: 3. The V gene's germline CDR1 is SGHDT and CDR2 YYEEEE. The CDR3 nucleotides are TGTGCCAGCAGCTTCGGACAGGGGAAGAACACTGAAGCTTTCTTT. Amino acids: CASSFGQGKNTEAFF.

The chain employs TRBV18 and TRBJ2-7; 7 nucleotides match TRBD1. Per germline, CDR1 KGHSH and CDR2 LQKENI. With 1 base clipped from V and 3 bases from J, the junction kept 6 bases outside the gene matches. This CDR3 region has 15 residues. The chain's CDR3 is CASSPQGTVNYEQYF. The CDR3 DNA is TGTGCCAGCTCACCACAAGGGACAGTCAACTACGAGCAGTACTTC.

The chain carries TRBV11-3 and TRBJ1-1; D is possibly TRBD1 (6 bases). V shed 6 bases and J shed 7 bases, with 15 bases lying between them. The CDR3 is 13 residues long. Germline CDR1 is SGHNT and CDR2 is YENEEA. CDR3 bases: TGTGCCAGCAGTTCGCAGGGGAACGGTGAAGCTTTCTTT. Residues: CASSSQGNGEAFF.

This clonotype has ten or more counts. This sequence joins TRBV28 and TRBJ2-7; TRBD2 matches 9 bases. This CDR3 is 14 amino acids long. CDR1 and CDR2 (germline): MDHEN, SYDVKM. After removal of 7 bases from V and 1 base from J, the junction contained 5 bases not matched to a gene. The CDR3 DNA follows: TGTGCCAGCAAATCTAGCGGGGAGTCCTACGAGCAGTACTTC. It yields the protein CASKSSGESYEQYF.

This clonotype has a count of ten or more. The chain uses TRBV5-1 and TRBJ2-2; TRBD1 matches at 8 bases. The CDR3 is 14 amino acids. Germline V gene sequence: CDR1 SGHRS, CDR2 YFSETQ. J gave up 4 bases and V 5 bases, and 4 bases lay outside the gene matches. The CDR3 loop reads CASRGQGGTGELFF. The CDR3 DNA follows: TGCGCCAGCAGAGGACAGGGTGGCACCGGGGAGCTGTTTTTT.

This clonotype appeared once. A much larger clone differs by one base, so this may be a read error. The chain employs TRBV3-1 and TRBJ2-3; D not resolved. The V end lost 1 base, the J end lost 2 bases, and 7 bases lay between the germline ends. The CDR3 sequence is 14 residues long. Per the germline V gene, CDR1 is LGHDT and CDR2 is YNNKEL (reference sequence). CDR3 in amino acids: CASSQALATDTQYF. The CDR3 bases are TGTGCCAGCAGCCAAGCATTGGCCACAGATACGCAGTATTTT.

This rearrangement joins TRBV3-1 to TRBJ2-1; D unclear. CDR1 LGHDT and CDR2 YNNKEL come from the germline V gene (reference sequence). Trimming removed 0 bases at V and 6 bases at J, with 12 bases between. The CDR3 contains 15 residues. CDR3: CASSQEGYRSNEQFF. In nucleotides, the CDR3 is TGTGCCAGCAGCCAAGAGGGATACCGGAGCAATGAGCAGTTCTTC.

In its sample, this clonotype was seen a few times. A read error may be the cause here, since a much bigger clone is one base away. V usage is TRBV28 and J usage is TRBJ2-7; D remains ambiguous. The CDR3 runs to 13 residues. The V gene's germline CDR1 is MDHEN and CDR2 SYDVKM. The CDR3 bases are TGTGCCAGCAGTTTGAGGAGCTCCTACGGGCAGTACTTC. The encoded protein is CASSLRSSYGQYF.

This clonotype has ten or more counts. The chain joins TRBV6-6 to TRBJ2-5; D might be TRBD1 or TRBD2, each matching 5 bases. This CDR3 spans 13 amino acids. V shed 0 bases and J shed 5 bases, with 7 bases lying between them. The germline CDR1 and CDR2 sequences are MNHNY and SVGAGI (reference sequence). CDR3 DNA: TGTGCCAGCAGTTACTCCGGGGACGAGACCCAGTACTTC. Protein sequence: CASSYSGDETQYF.

This clonotype was counted between two and nine times. V and J are TRBV7-6 and TRBJ2-1; TRBD1 matches 11 bases. The CDR3 totals 15 residues. The J segment lost 10 bases and the V segment lost 4 bases, leaving 9 bases of the junction unmatched. Per the germline V gene, CDR1 is SGHVS and CDR2 is FNYEAQ. DNA for the CDR3: TGTGCCAGCAGCTACCGGGACAGGGGGGAAGAGGAGCAGTTCTTC. Translated: CASSYRDRGEEEQFF.

A few counts support this clonotype. Relative to the germline gene, one junction end is altered; a read error may explain this. The chain carries TRBV5-1 and TRBJ1-2; D is possibly TRBD1 (6 bases). The CDR3 sequence is 14 residues long. Germline V gene sequence: CDR1 SGHRS, CDR2 YFSETQ. Written as DNA, the CDR3 is TGTGCCAGCAGCTTGGAGGGGGACTATTATGGCTACACCTTC. Translation: CASSLEGDYYGYTF. The entire variable domain, with the rest obtained from reference TRBV5-1 and TRBJ1-2, is as follows: KAGVTQTPRYLIKTRGQQVTLSCSPISGHRSVSWYQQTPGQGLQFLFEYFSETQRNKGNFPGRFSGRQFSNSRSEMNVSTLELGDSALYLCASSLEGDYYGYTFGSGTRLTVV.

This clonotype was counted many times. The V gene is TRBV28, the J gene TRBJ1-5; D might be TRBD1 (5 bases). Per germline, CDR1 MDHEN and CDR2 SYDVKM. The V and J ends lost 8 bases and 3 bases respectively, with 11 bases between them. This CDR3 region has 13 residues. In DNA, the CDR3 is TGTGCCAGCTCTACAGGCCCCAATCAGCCCCAGCATTTT. It codes for CASSTGPNQPQHF.

In its sample, this clonotype was seen many times. This chain links TRBV27 with TRBJ2-1; 7 bases map to TRBD1. Germline V CDR1 and CDR2: MNHEY, SMNVEV (reference sequence). The CDR3 is 15 amino acids. V gave up 5 bases and J gave up 7 bases; unmatched junction bases: 11. CDR3 nucleotides: TGTGCCAGCAGTATCGGGACAGAGCCGGGGAATGAGCAGTTCTTC. As protein: CASSIGTEPGNEQFF.

This clonotype was seen at least ten times. The V and J genes are TRBV7-9 and TRBJ1-5, with D maybe TRBD1 (6 bases). Between the trimmed V and J ends, which lost 5 bases and 7 bases, there was a span of 15 bases. The CDR3 sequence is 14 residues long. Germline CDR1 and CDR2: SEHNR and FQNEAQ (reference sequence). The CDR3 reads CASSGGGGEQPQHF. CDR3 DNA: TGTGCCAGCAGCGGTGGAGGGGGGGAGCAGCCCCAGCATTTT.

The sample holds many counts of this clonotype. V gene TRBV11-3 combines with J gene TRBJ2-4; 10 positions match TRBD1. The germline CDR1 and CDR2 sequences are SGHNT and YENEEA. The CDR3 loop spans 14 amino acids. Trimming took 2 bases from V and 8 from J; bases not matched to a gene: 3. The chain's CDR3 is CASSLPGQGDIQYF. As DNA, the CDR3 is TGTGCCAGCAGCTTACCCGGACAGGGGGACATTCAGTACTTC.

In this sample, this clonotype turned up a few times. V gene TRBV9 combines with J gene TRBJ2-6, with TRBD2 as a possible D gene (7 bases). The germline V and J ends were trimmed by 1 base and 4 bases, with 9 bases remaining between them. This CDR3 region has 15 residues. Germline V gene lookup returns CDR1 SGDLS and CDR2 YYNGEE. The DNA for the CDR3 is TGTGCCAGCAGCGTACGGGGGGCCGGGGCCAACGTCCTGACTTTC. Encoded protein: CASSVRGAGANVLTF.

Concerning this clonotype itself: The junction differs from germline at one of its ends, possibly a read error. This sequence joins TRBV12-3 or TRBV12-4 and TRBJ1-1; D perhaps matches TRBD1 (5 bases). This CDR3 region has 13 residues. This CDR3 reads CASSLGVGTEALF. Written as DNA, the CDR3 is TGTGCCAGCAGTTTAGGGGTGGGGACTGAAGCTCTCTTT.

The rearrangement links TRBV3-1 to TRBJ2-4, with 7 bases aligning to TRBD1. The CDR3 spans 14 residues. Trimming cost V 4 bases and J 2 bases; bases outside gene matches: 2. Germline values: CDR1 LGHDT, CDR2 YNNKEL (reference sequence). The chain's CDR3 is CASSPTGTKNIQYF. DNA for the CDR3: TGTGCCAGCAGCCCGACAGGGACCAAAAACATTCAGTACTTC.

This clonotype was observed a few times. J is TRBJ1-2 and V is TRBV30; D remains unclear. The ends were cut back, 2 bases at V and 5 bases at J, with 21 bases in the middle. The CDR3 is 16 amino acids. Per the germline V gene, CDR1 is GTSNPN and CDR2 is SVGIG (reference sequence). In nucleotides, the CDR3 is TGTGCCTGGAGTAACGCCTCCGGGAAGGGCCGATATGGCTACACCTTC. It codes for CAWSNASGKGRYGYTF.